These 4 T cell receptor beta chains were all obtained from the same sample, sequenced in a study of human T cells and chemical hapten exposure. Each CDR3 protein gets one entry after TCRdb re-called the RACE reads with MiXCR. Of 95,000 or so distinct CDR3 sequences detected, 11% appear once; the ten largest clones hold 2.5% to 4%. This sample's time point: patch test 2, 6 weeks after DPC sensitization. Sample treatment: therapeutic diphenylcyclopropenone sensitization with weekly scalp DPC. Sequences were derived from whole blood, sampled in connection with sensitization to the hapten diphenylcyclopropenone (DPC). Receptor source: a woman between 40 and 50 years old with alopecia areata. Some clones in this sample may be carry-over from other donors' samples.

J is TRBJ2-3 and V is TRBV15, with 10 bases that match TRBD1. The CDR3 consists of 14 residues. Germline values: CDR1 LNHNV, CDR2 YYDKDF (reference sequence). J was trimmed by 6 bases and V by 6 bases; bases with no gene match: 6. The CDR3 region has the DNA TGTGCCACCAGGAGACAGGGGGCCTCGGATACGCAGTATTTT. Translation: CATRRQGASDTQYF.

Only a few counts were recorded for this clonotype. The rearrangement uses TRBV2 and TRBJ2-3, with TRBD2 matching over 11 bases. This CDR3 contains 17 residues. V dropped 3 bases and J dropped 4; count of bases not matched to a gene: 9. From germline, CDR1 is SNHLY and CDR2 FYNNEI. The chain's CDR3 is CASSESSGRRRADTQYF. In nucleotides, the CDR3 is TGTGCCAGCAGTGAGTCTAGCGGGAGGCGGAGGGCAGATACGCAGTATTTT.

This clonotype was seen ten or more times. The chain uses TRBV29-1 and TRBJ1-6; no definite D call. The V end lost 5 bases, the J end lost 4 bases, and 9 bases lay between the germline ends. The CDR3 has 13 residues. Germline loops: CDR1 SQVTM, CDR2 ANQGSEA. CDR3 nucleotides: TGCAGCGTTCGGACGGGTTATAATTCACCCCTCCACTTT. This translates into CSVRTGYNSPLHF.

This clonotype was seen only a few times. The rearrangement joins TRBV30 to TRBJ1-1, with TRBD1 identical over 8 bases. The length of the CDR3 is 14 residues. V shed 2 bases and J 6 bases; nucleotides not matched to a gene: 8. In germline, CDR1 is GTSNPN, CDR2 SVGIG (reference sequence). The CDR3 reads CAWSLRDRLPEAFF. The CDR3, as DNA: TGTGCCTGGAGTCTCCGGGACAGGCTGCCTGAAGCTTTCTTT. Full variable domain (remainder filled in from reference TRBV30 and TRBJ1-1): SQTIHQWPATLVQPVGSPLSLECTVEGTSNPNLYWYRQAAGRGLQLLFYSVGIGQISSEVPQNLSASRPQDRQFILSSKKLLLSDSGFYLCAWSLRDRLPEAFFGQGTRLTVV.